A selection of T cell receptor beta chains follows, all from one sample in a study of shared clonotypes between healthy human individuals. Profiling relied on immunoSEQ multiplex PCR, and the TCRdb table lists in-frame clones only, not all of them. The repertoire has some 1,900,000 clones, about 95% of them found once; the top ten carry more than 0.95%. The sequenced sample consisted of naive CD8+ T cells sorted from blood. The receptor set was obtained from a man aged 18 to 29 in good health. Each CDR3 is given with its conserved first and last residue. D genes are given only for firm matches. Size is stated for part of the rows, as once, few or many counts, or as a class when the clone is expanded.

d_call | j_call | v_call | clone_size | cdr3_nt | cdr3_aa
TRBD1 | TRBJ2-2 | TRBV30 | NA | TGTGCCTGGAGGACGACAGGGACCGGGGAGCTGTTTTTT | CAWRTTGTGELFF
TRBD1 | TRBJ2-5 | TRBV29-1 | NA | TGCAGCGTCCGGGACAGGGAGGTAATCCAAGAGACCCAGTACTTC | CSVRDREVIQETQYF
NA | TRBJ2-5 | TRBV15 | once | TGTGCCACCAGCAGAGAACAAGGCGGTGGGGGGGCCCAAGAGACCCAGTACTTC | CATSREQGGGGAQETQYF
NA | TRBJ1-4 | TRBV21-1 | NA | TGTGCCAGCAGCAAAGTGGAAGGGCCTTTTGGGCCTAATGAAAAACTGTTTTTT | CASSKVEGPFGPNEKLFF
TRBD2 | TRBJ2-1 | TRBV6-1 | NA | TGTGCCAGCAGTGAAGCGCCGCGGGAGGGTGGCGATGAGCAGTTCTTC | CASSEAPREGGDEQFF
NA | TRBJ2-5 | TRBV5-4 | NA | TGTGCCAGCAGCTCGGAAAGACTAGATGGAGAGACCCAGTACTTC | CASSSERLDGETQYF
TRBD1 | TRBJ2-5 | TRBV12-5 | once | TGTGCTAGTGGTTACGGACAGGGCTATGAGACCCAGTACTTC | CASGYGQGYETQYF
NA | TRBJ2-6 | TRBV6-1 | NA | TGTGCCAGCAGTGAGGGTCGAGTCCTGACTTTC | CASSEGRVLTF
TRBD2 | TRBJ2-1 | TRBV7-6 | NA | TGTGCCAGCAGCTTGATAGCGGGGGGCGAGGGAGGGAATGAGCAGTTCTTC | CASSLIAGGEGGNEQFF
TRBD1 | TRBJ1-1 | TRBV7-9 | NA | TGTGCCAGCAGTCAACGTGGGACAGCCCCTACGTCTGCTTTCTTT | CASSQRGTAPTSAFF
NA | TRBJ1-2 | TRBV27 | NA | TGTGCCAGCAGTTCGACGGCGGGCTATGGCTACACCTTC | CASSSTAGYGYTF
TRBD1 | TRBJ1-2 | TRBV5-1 | NA | TGCGCCAGCAGCCAGGGCTCACAGGGGGGTTCCTTC | CASSQGSQGGSF
NA | TRBJ2-7 | TRBV2 | many | TGTGCCAGCAGAGACATAGCCTCCTACGAGCAGTACTTC | CASRDIASYEQYF
NA | TRBJ1-1 | TRBV5-1 | few | TGCGCCAGCAGCTTGGAGGGTTGGCAGCCTGAAGCTTTCTTT | CASSLEGWQPEAFF
NA | TRBJ2-7 | TRBV5-1 | NA | TGCGCCAGCAGCTTGGAAGGGCAGGGAGTTAACGAGCAGTACTTC | CASSLEGQGVNEQYF
NA | TRBJ1-5 | TRBV7-8 | once | TGTGCCAGCAGCTTAGAATCGGGCGATCAGCCCCAGCATTTT | CASSLESGDQPQHF
NA | TRBJ1-2 | TRBV7-8 | NA | TGTGCCAGCAGCTACACGGACAATTCTAACTATGGCTACACCTTC | CASSYTDNSNYGYTF
TRBD1 | TRBJ2-3 | TRBV7-9 | once | TGTGCCAGCAGCTTAGAAACAGGGGGCGTCGGAGATACGCAGTATTTT | CASSLETGGVGDTQYF
NA | TRBJ2-1 | TRBV30 | NA | TGTGCCTGTAGGGCGTCGAGGAATGAGCAGTTCTTC | CACRASRNEQFF
TRBD1 | TRBJ2-7 | TRBV5-1 | NA | TGCGCCAGCAGCCTCGGGGACAGCTCCTACGAGCAGTACTTC | CASSLGDSSYEQYF
NA | TRBJ2-5 | TRBV19 | NA | TGTGCCAGTAGCGAAACGGGAGCGCCTCAAGAGACCCAGTACTTC | CASSETGAPQETQYF
TRBD2 | TRBJ2-7 | TRBV7-6 | NA | TGTGCCAGCAGCCTCGGGACTAGTGACTACGAGCAGTACTTC | CASSLGTSDYEQYF
TRBD1 | TRBJ1-2 | TRBV5-1 | NA | TGCGCCAGCAGCGTGAATCCGGACAGGATAGCTAACTATGGCTACACCTTC | CASSVNPDRIANYGYTF
NA | TRBJ1-1 | TRBV19 | NA | TGTGCCAGTAGTATAAGGGCCGCGAACACTGAAGCTTTCTTT | CASSIRAANTEAFF
TRBD2 | TRBJ2-7 | TRBV7-9 | few | TGTGCCAGCAGCGCGGGAGACTACGAGCAGTACTTC | CASSAGDYEQYF
NA | TRBJ1-1 | TRBV28 | NA | TGTGCCAGCACCCAACAGGGAGGGGAAACTGAAGCTTTCTTT | CASTQQGGETEAFF
TRBD1 | TRBJ2-7 | TRBV10-3 | NA | TGTGCCATCAGTGATGTAGGGACAGAATACGAGCAGTACTTC | CAISDVGTEYEQYF
TRBD1 | TRBJ2-7 | TRBV27 | NA | TGTGCCAGCAGTTCCCCCGGGACAGGGACCCTCGAGCAGTACTTC | CASSSPGTGTLEQYF
NA | TRBJ1-2 | TRBV5-5 | NA | TGTGCCAGCAGCTTGGCGACCGCGTATGGCTACACCTTC | CASSLATAYGYTF
TRBD1 | TRBJ1-6 | TRBV6-6 | NA | TGTGCCACAACTCAACAGGGGGGCAATTCACCCCTCCACTTT | CATTQQGGNSPLHF
TRBD1 | TRBJ1-2 | TRBV6-5 | NA | TGTGCCAGCAGTTACTCCGACAGGGGGCTCAGCTATGGCTACACCTTC | CASSYSDRGLSYGYTF
NA | TRBJ2-3 | TRBV27 | NA | TGTGCCAGCGGAAGACCCACAGATACGCAGTATTTT | CASGRPTDTQYF
TRBD1 | TRBJ2-7 | TRBV11-2 | NA | TGTGCCAGCAGCTTCGGTACAGGGGCCTACGAGCAGTACTTC | CASSFGTGAYEQYF
NA | TRBJ2-7 | TRBV6-1 | NA | TGTGCCAGCTTAAGTAGGGATGAGCAGTACTTC | CASLSRDEQYF
TRBD1 | TRBJ1-1 | TRBV5-8 | NA | TGTGCCAGCAGCTGGGGACAGGGCACGGACACTGAAGCTTTCTTT | CASSWGQGTDTEAFF
TRBD1 | TRBJ2-7 | TRBV28 | NA | TGTGCCAGCAGTTTGGGACAGGTTTATGGTACACACGAGCAGTACTTC | CASSLGQVYGTHEQYF
NA | TRBJ2-2 | TRBV10-3 | NA | TGTGCCATCAGTGATTACAGGGTCACGGACACCGGGGAGCTGTTTTTT | CAISDYRVTDTGELFF
NA | TRBJ2-7 | TRBV9 | NA | TGTGCCAGCAGCGCGACAGTCGAACCGACCTACGAGCAGTACTTC | CASSATVEPTYEQYF
NA | TRBJ2-2 | TRBV7-8 | NA | TGTGCCAGCACGCTAATCGGGGGATCCGGGGAGCTGTTTTTT | CASTLIGGSGELFF
NA | TRBJ2-2 | TRBV28 | NA | TGTGCCAGCAGTGGGGGTACCGGGGAGCTGTTTTTT | CASSGGTGELFF
NA | TRBJ2-6 | TRBV9 | once | TGTGCCAGCAGCGTACAGGAGGTTCTCTTTGGGGCCAACGTCCTGACTTTC | CASSVQEVLFGANVLTF
TRBD2 | TRBJ2-7 | TRBV11-2 | NA | TGTGCCAGCAGCCGTCTGACTAGCGGCAACGAGCAGTACTTC | CASSRLTSGNEQYF
NA | TRBJ2-7 | TRBV5-6 | NA | TGTGCCAGCAGCTTGGGACACCCCTTTACCTACGAGCAGTACTTC | CASSLGHPFTYEQYF
NA | TRBJ2-7 | TRBV9 | once | TGTGCCAGCAGCGTAGGGGCGGGGGCCCACGAGCAGTACTTC | CASSVGAGAHEQYF
NA | TRBJ2-7 | TRBV11-2 | NA | TGTGCCAGCAGCTTTGGGGGGCGCGAGTACGAGCAGTACTTC | CASSFGGREYEQYF
TRBD1 | TRBJ2-7 | TRBV2 | NA | TGTGCCACCTACGGGACAGATTACGAGCAGTACTTC | CATYGTDYEQYF